A single sample gave rise to the 9 T cell receptor beta chains below, sequenced in a study of blood T cell repertoires in COVID-19. Sequencing was performed with immunoSEQ multiplex PCR; in TCRdb, only in-frame clones are kept and a portion is missing. The sample carries 310,000 or so clones, about nine tenths recorded once. The sample consisted of peripheral blood. The receptors derive from a man aged 50 to 60 with active or convalescent COVID-19.

This clone was seen at least ten times. The CDR3 here is CATSRESGFTGELFF. CDR3 nucleotides: TGTGCCACCAGCAGAGAATCGGGGTTCACCGGGGAGCTGTTTTTT. This chain connects TRBV15 to TRBJ2-2, with D perhaps TRBD2 (5 bases). The CDR3 loop spans 15 amino acids. The V gene lost 0 bases and the J gene lost 4 bases, with 9 bases spanning the gap. Germline CDR1 is LNHNV and CDR2 is YYDKDF (reference sequence).

The count of this clone is one. This rearrangement joins TRBV6-5 to TRBJ1-2, with 7 bases matching TRBD1. This CDR3 spans 15 amino acids. Germline lookup yields CDR1 MNHEY and CDR2 SVGAGI. After removal of 4 bases from V and 6 bases from J, the junction contained 11 bases not matched to a gene. The CDR3 sequence: CASSLTGTALNGYTF. The CDR3 DNA follows: TGTGCCAGCAGTTTAACCGGGACAGCATTGAATGGCTACACCTTC.

CDR3 sequence reads: CACGTSSTDTQYF. DNA of the CDR3: TGTGCCTGCGGGACTAGCAGCACAGATACGCAGTATTTT. The chain uses TRBV30 and TRBJ2-3, with 9 bases aligning to TRBD2. J was trimmed by 0 bases and V by 6 bases; bases with no gene match: 1. This CDR3 has 13 amino acids. The germline CDR1 and CDR2 sequences are GTSNPN and SVGIG (reference sequence).

This chain connects TRBV5-1 to TRBJ1-2; 8 nucleotides match TRBD1. In germline, CDR1 is SGHRS, CDR2 YFSETQ. V trimming: 4 bases; J trimming: 6 bases; junction bases outside the gene matches: 8. There are 14 residues in the CDR3. The CDR3 nucleotides are TGCGCCAGCAGCCCGGGACAGGTCGTGGATGGCTACACCTTC. Amino acid sequence: CASSPGQVVDGYTF.

J is TRBJ1-2 and V is TRBV7-2; TRBD1 agrees at 8 bases. The CDR3 contains 13 residues. The V gene end was trimmed by 5 bases and the J gene end by 7 bases; junction bases not matched to a gene: 6. Germline lookup yields CDR1 SGHTA and CDR2 FQGNSA. The DNA of the CDR3 is TGTGCCAGCAGCGCCGGGACAGGAGGTGGCTACACCTTC. It translates to CASSAGTGGGYTF.

The rearrangement joins TRBV10-3 to TRBJ2-1, with TRBD1 matching 9 bases. The trim removed 6 bases at V and 0 bases at J, leaving 6 bases unmatched. CDR1 ENHRY and CDR2 SYGVKD come from the germline V gene. The CDR3 runs 16 residues. DNA of the CDR3: TGTGCCATCAGCGGAACGGGACAGGGCTCCTACAATGAGCAGTTCTTC. It specifies CAISGTGQGSYNEQFF.

The chain combines TRBV6-2 or TRBV6-3 with TRBJ2-5; D may be TRBD1 (6 bases). In germline, CDR1 is MNHEY, CDR2 SVGEGT. Deletions cut 4 bases from V and 3 bases from J, with 12 bases between. The CDR3 contains 14 residues. The CDR3 bases are TGTGCCAGCAGTTTACAGGGACCTGAAGAGACCCAGTACTTC. Encoded protein: CASSLQGPEETQYF.

This clone has just a few counts. The chain couples TRBV2 to TRBJ1-3, with no clear D. Trimming cost V 4 bases and J 0 bases, with 7 bases left between them. Germline loops: CDR1 SNHLY, CDR2 FYNNEI. CDR3 size: 14 residues. The CDR3 region is CASSGVNSGNTIYF. The CDR3 DNA sequence: TGTGCCAGCAGTGGTGTTAACTCTGGAAACACCATATATTTT.

This chain uses TRBV5-1 with TRBJ1-1, with D maybe TRBD1 (6 bases). The V end lost 3 bases, the J end lost 5 bases, and 11 bases lay between the germline ends. Germline CDR1 SGHRS, CDR2 YFSETQ. CDR3 length: 13 residues. CDR3 amino acids: CASSSQQGTEAFF. CDR3 sequence (DNA): TGCGCCAGCAGCTCGCAACAGGGTACTGAAGCTTTCTTT.